These 27 T cell receptor beta chains were all obtained from the same sample, sequenced in a study of T cells in Graves' hyperthyroidism and ophthalmopathy. From RNA transcripts, TCR beta CDR3 regions were amplified. Using the HTBI primer set, a first-round RT-PCR was run on the TCR CDR3. TCRdb redid the calling of the multiplex PCR reads with MiXCR, one entry per CDR3 protein. This sample yields around 620,000 distinct CDR3 sequences, of which 14% are seen a single time; around 7% belongs to the top ten. Sequencing input: blood. The receptor set was obtained from a woman between 18 and 29 years old with Graves' ophthalmopathy.

V and J are TRBV29-1 and TRBJ1-5; a weak D match, TRBD1 (6 bases). This CDR3 has 15 amino acids. Trimming pared 7 bases from V and 3 bases from J, leaving 19 bases between. The V gene's germline CDR1 is SQVTM and CDR2 ANQGSEA. The CDR3 protein is CSAALTTGDNQPQHF. The DNA for the CDR3 is TGCAGCGCCGCTCTTACGACAGGTGACAATCAGCCCCAGCATTTT.

This clonotype was detected many times. V gene TRBV11-3 combines with J gene TRBJ2-7; weak D call: TRBD1 (6 bases). The CDR3 has 15 residues. The germline gives CDR1 SGHNT, CDR2 YENEEA. The germline V and J ends were trimmed by 5 bases and 4 bases, with 18 bases remaining between them. CDR3 coding DNA: TGTGCCAGCAGCCATGCCAGGGGATTTGAGTACGAGCAGTACTTC. Protein: CASSHARGFEYEQYF.

This clonotype was counted a few times. A read error may account for a junction end that differs from germline. The CDR3 loop is CVSIDRSRFSGELFF. CDR3 DNA: TGTGTCAGCATAGATAGGTCACGGTTCTCCGGGGAGCTGTTTTTT. This rearrangement joins TRBV28 to TRBJ2-2; no definite D call. CDR1 is MDHEN and CDR2 is SYDVKM in the germline V gene. The CDR3 is 15 residues long.

This clonotype was detected many times. The V call is TRBV28, the J call TRBJ2-7, with D perhaps matching TRBD2 (5 bases). The germline gives CDR1 MDHEN, CDR2 SYDVKM. The CDR3 totals 20 residues. Trimming stripped 1 base from V and 1 base from J, with 26 bases between. This CDR3 is CASSLYPRDIGFLPSYEQYF. CDR3 sequence (DNA): TGTGCCAGCAGTTTATACCCCCGGGATATCGGATTCTTACCTTCCTACGAGCAGTACTTC.

This clonotype was counted ten times or more. The rearrangement joins TRBV7-9 to TRBJ2-1; D might be TRBD1 (6 bases). The germline V gene encodes CDR1 SEHNR and CDR2 FQNEAQ (reference sequence). The CDR3 covers 16 residues. The ends were cut back, 5 bases at V and 0 bases at J, with 14 bases in the middle. DNA for the CDR3: TGTGCCAGCAGCGAAGGGCAGGGGATCTCCTACAATGAGCAGTTCTTC. This translates into CASSEGQGISYNEQFF. Looking up the rest from reference TRBV7-9 and TRBJ2-1 gives the full variable domain: DTGVSQNPRHKITKRGQNVTFRCDPISEHNRLYWYRQTLGQGPEFLTYFQNEAQLEKSRLLSDRFSAERPKGSFSTLEIQRTEQGDSAMYLCASSEGQGISYNEQFFGPGTRLTVL.

A word on this clonotype: A much larger clone differs from this one at a single base, so this may be a read error. The gene calls are TRBV11-2 and TRBJ2-7, with 8 bases aligning to TRBD2. Germline trimming cut 1 base from V and 2 bases from J; bases unmatched to any gene: 4. Germline assignment: CDR1 SGHAT and CDR2 FQNNGV. The CDR3 totals 15 residues. In DNA form, the CDR3 reads TGTGCCAGCAGCTTAGGTGTTAGCGGGACCTACGAGCAGTACTTC. It translates to CASSLGVSGTYEQYF.

This clonotype was counted ten times or more. The rearrangement links TRBV6-6 to TRBJ2-7, with 10 bases lining up with TRBD2. The CDR3 is made up of 17 amino acids. Germline CDR1 is MNHNY and CDR2 is SVGAGI (reference sequence). Germline trimming cut 2 bases from V and 2 bases from J; bases unmatched to any gene: 9. CDR3: CASSYPTSGTSTYEQYF. The CDR3, as DNA: TGTGCCAGCAGTTACCCTACTAGCGGGACAAGTACCTACGAGCAGTACTTC.

This clonotype was recorded many times. The chain joins TRBV10-3 to TRBJ2-7, with 12 bases that match TRBD2. From germline, CDR1 is ENHRY and CDR2 SYGVKD. The trim removed 0 bases at V and 4 bases at J, leaving 7 bases unmatched. The CDR3 loop spans 17 amino acids. As DNA, the CDR3 is TGTGCCATCAGTGAGTCTCTAGCGGGAGGGCTGGGGTACGAGCAGTACTTC. Translated, it gives CAISESLAGGLGYEQYF.

V gene TRBV11-1 combines with J gene TRBJ2-1, with 7 bases matching TRBD2. V shed 3 bases, J shed 4 bases, and the junction held 9 bases outside the gene matches. The CDR3 length is 16 residues. Germline assignment: CDR1 SGHAT and CDR2 FQDESV (reference sequence). CDR3 protein: CASSFRLAARYNEQFF. The CDR3 bases are TGTGCCAGCAGCTTTCGGCTAGCGGCCAGATACAATGAGCAGTTCTTC.

At least ten counts were recorded for this clonotype. The rearrangement links TRBV28 to TRBJ2-7; 8 bases fit TRBD1. Germline trimming cut 5 bases from V and 4 bases from J; bases unmatched to any gene: 25. CDR3 length: 20 residues. Germline V lookup: CDR1 MDHEN, CDR2 SYDVKM. CDR3 sequence reads: CASSPGQGDVRRKVNYEQYF. The DNA of the CDR3 is TGTGCCAGCAGTCCCGGACAGGGAGATGTGAGGCGGAAGGTCAATTACGAGCAGTACTTC.

This clonotype has a count of ten or more. This chain uses TRBV7-2 with TRBJ2-3; 12 bases agree with TRBD2. The CDR3 runs to 15 residues. V lost 5 bases and J lost 5; bases outside the gene matches: 5. In germline, CDR1 is SGHTA, CDR2 FQGNSA. The CDR3 DNA reads as TGTGCCAGCAGCCCTAGCGGGAGGGGGGGAGATACGCAGTATTTT. This gives the protein CASSPSGRGGDTQYF. Together with reference TRBV7-2 and TRBJ2-3, the CDR3 gives the full variable domain: GAGVSQSPSNKVTEKGKDVELRCDPISGHTALYWYRQSLGQGLEFLIYFQGNSAPDKSGLPSDRFSAERTGGSVSTLTIQRTQQEDSAVYLCASSPSGRGGDTQYFGPGTRLTVL.

This clonotype was recorded many times. CDR3: CASSLGVGQYF. For the CDR3, the DNA is TGTGCCAGCAGCTTGGGTGTAGGGCAGTACTTC. This sequence joins TRBV7-9 and TRBJ2-7; D unclear. The V gene's germline CDR1 is SEHNR and CDR2 FQNEAQ (reference sequence). CDR3 length: 11 residues. V lost 3 bases and J lost 9, with 9 bases in between.

This rearrangement joins TRBV19 to TRBJ1-1; 8 bases map to TRBD1. V was pared by 5 bases and J by 4 bases, with 12 bases of the junction left unmatched. The CDR3 is 16 amino acids. Per the germline V gene, CDR1 is LNHDA and CDR2 is SQIVND (reference sequence). This CDR3 reads CASSLRDRGESTEAFF. The CDR3 DNA sequence: TGTGCCAGTAGTCTCCGAGACAGGGGTGAGAGCACTGAAGCTTTCTTT.

This clonotype was detected ten times or more. The gene calls are TRBV12-3 or TRBV12-4 and TRBJ2-7, with TRBD1 as a possible D gene (6 bases). This CDR3 spans 15 amino acids. V lost 1 base and J 0 bases, leaving 10 bases between the germline ends. CDR3 protein: CASSLGTASSYEQYF. The DNA of the CDR3 is TGTGCCAGCAGTTTAGGGACAGCGAGCTCCTACGAGCAGTACTTC.

V gene TRBV6-1 combines with J gene TRBJ2-5, with D maybe TRBD1 (5 bases). Germline CDR1 MNHNS, CDR2 SASEGT. V was clipped by 7 bases and J by 1 base, with 19 bases between them. The CDR3 runs 16 residues. This CDR3 reads CASTYQAGPFQETQYF. The CDR3 DNA is TGTGCCAGCACCTACCAGGCAGGGCCTTTCCAAGAGACCCAGTACTTC.

This clonotype was found many times. The genes are TRBV10-3 and TRBJ1-1, with unresolved D. CDR3 size: 12 residues. Trimming left V 8 bases short and J 3 bases short, with 10 bases between. Germline values: CDR1 ENHRY, CDR2 SYGVKD. The CDR3 coding sequence is TGTGCCATCTCTACCCTGGACACTGAAGCTTTCTTT. It translates to CAISTLDTEAFF.

The chain carries TRBV30 and TRBJ1-3; no definite D call. Deletions cut 4 bases from V and 4 bases from J, with 5 bases between. The CDR3 covers 11 residues. Per germline, CDR1 GTSNPN and CDR2 SVGIG (reference sequence). CDR3 protein: CAWMGGNTIYF. Written as DNA, the CDR3 is TGTGCCTGGATGGGGGGAAACACCATATATTTT.

This clonotype has at least ten counts. The chain is built from TRBV2 and TRBJ1-4; 7 positions agree with TRBD1. Germline V gene sequence: CDR1 SNHLY, CDR2 FYNNEI. With 8 bases clipped from V and 4 bases from J, the junction kept 1 base outside the gene matches. CDR3 size: 12 residues. The CDR3 DNA follows: TGTGCCAGCGGGACAGTTAATGAAAAACTGTTTTTT. It yields the protein CASGTVNEKLFF.

This clonotype was found a few times. The gene calls are TRBV27 and TRBJ1-2, with TRBD1 identical over 8 bases. Germline V lookup: CDR1 MNHEY, CDR2 SMNVEV (reference sequence). V trimming: 3 bases; J trimming: 4 bases; junction bases outside the gene matches: 4. This CDR3 has 14 amino acids. In nucleotides, the CDR3 is TGTGCCAGCAGTTTCTCGGACAGGGCCTATGGCTACACCTTC. It specifies CASSFSDRAYGYTF.

This clonotype was counted at least ten times. The chain has TRBV9 and TRBJ1-1; D is unresolved. The length of the CDR3 is 13 residues. Trimming stripped 0 bases from V and 8 bases from J, with 11 bases between. Looked up from germline, CDR1 is SGDLS and CDR2 is YYNGEE. The CDR3 region is CASSVDLPLEAFF. The CDR3 nucleotides read TGTGCCAGCAGCGTAGACCTCCCTCTAGAAGCTTTCTTT.

This clonotype was recorded a few times. V and J are TRBV28 and TRBJ1-6; unclear D gene. Trimming took off 8 bases at V and 6 bases at J, with 17 bases between the two ends. The CDR3 has 15 residues. Germline V CDR1 and CDR2: MDHEN, SYDVKM. The CDR3, as DNA: TGTGCCAGCGCGATGGCTATACTCTTTAATTCACCCCTCCACTTT. This sequence encodes CASAMAILFNSPLHF.

This clonotype was detected many times. V gene TRBV13 combines with J gene TRBJ2-4; 7 bases align to TRBD1. Trimming cost V 3 bases and J 6 bases; bases outside gene matches: 5. CDR1 and CDR2 from the germline V gene are PRHDT and FYEKMQ (reference sequence). This CDR3 comprises 14 residues. The CDR3 sequence: CASSLGQSGNIQYF. CDR3 DNA sequence: TGTGCCAGCAGCTTGGGACAGAGTGGAAACATTCAGTACTTC.

This clonotype was recorded many times. The chain employs TRBV7-3 and TRBJ2-3, with 7 positions matching TRBD1. There are 15 residues in the CDR3. Germline CDR1 is SGHTA and CDR2 is FQGTGA. After removal of 5 bases from V and 6 bases from J, the junction contained 11 bases not matched to a gene. CDR3 protein: CASSPYGTEEDTQYF. CDR3 DNA: TGTGCCAGCAGCCCATATGGGACAGAAGAGGATACGCAGTATTTT.

This clonotype was counted at least ten times. V is TRBV28 and J is TRBJ2-5; 7 nucleotides agree with TRBD1. The CDR3 loop spans 13 amino acids. CDR1 is MDHEN and CDR2 is SYDVKM in the germline V gene. With V trimmed by 6 bases and J by 5 bases, 6 bases remained unmatched. The CDR3 nucleotides read TGTGCCAGCAGGCCGACAGGGAAGGAGACCCAGTACTTC. Translation gives CASRPTGKETQYF.

At least ten counts were recorded for this clonotype. This chain connects TRBV5-1 to TRBJ1-5, with D perhaps TRBD1 (5 bases). The CDR3 consists of 15 residues. In germline, CDR1 is SGHRS, CDR2 YFSETQ. V dropped 0 bases and J dropped 3 bases, with 10 bases sitting between them. The CDR3 DNA follows: TGCGCCAGCAGCTTGGGGGACCGCAACAATCAGCCCCAGCATTTT. Its protein product is CASSLGDRNNQPQHF.

This clonotype was detected only a few times. The chain has TRBV6-1 and TRBJ1-3, with unresolved D. Germline CDR1 and CDR2: MNHNS and SASEGT. Trimming pared 4 bases from V and 2 bases from J, leaving 9 bases between. The CDR3 is made up of 14 amino acids. CDR3 sequence (DNA): TGTGCCAGCAGTGCCCAGTCCCCTGGAAACACCATATATTTT. This gives the protein CASSAQSPGNTIYF.

This clonotype was seen repeatedly, ten times or more. The chain links TRBV4-1 to TRBJ2-3; 8 nucleotides match TRBD2. Germline loops: CDR1 MGHRA, CDR2 YSYEKL. This CDR3 contains 16 residues. With V trimmed by 4 bases and J by 2 bases, 8 bases remained unmatched. The DNA for the CDR3 is TGCGCCAGCAGCCTAACTAGCGGAACGTACACAGATACGCAGTATTTT. Translation: CASSLTSGTYTDTQYF.